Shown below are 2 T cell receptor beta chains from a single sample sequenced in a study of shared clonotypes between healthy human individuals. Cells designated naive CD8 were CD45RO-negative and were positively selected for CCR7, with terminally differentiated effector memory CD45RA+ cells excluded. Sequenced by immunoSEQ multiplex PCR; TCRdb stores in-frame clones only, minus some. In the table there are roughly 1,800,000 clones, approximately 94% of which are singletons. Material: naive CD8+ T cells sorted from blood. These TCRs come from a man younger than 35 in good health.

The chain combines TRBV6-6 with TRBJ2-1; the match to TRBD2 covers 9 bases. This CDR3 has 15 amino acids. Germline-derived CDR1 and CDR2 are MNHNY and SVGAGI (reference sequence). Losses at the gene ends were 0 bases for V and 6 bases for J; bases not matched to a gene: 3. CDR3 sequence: CASSYSREGSNEQFF. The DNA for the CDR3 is TGTGCCAGCAGTTACTCGCGGGAGGGCAGCAATGAGCAGTTCTTC.

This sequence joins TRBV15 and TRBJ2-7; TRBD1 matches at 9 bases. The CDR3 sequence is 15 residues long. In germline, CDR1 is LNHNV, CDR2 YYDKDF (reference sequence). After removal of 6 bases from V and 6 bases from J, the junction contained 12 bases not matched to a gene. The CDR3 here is CATRGAGTGFSEQYF. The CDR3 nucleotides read TGTGCCACCAGAGGCGCAGGGACAGGGTTTTCCGAGCAGTACTTC.